The 27 T cell receptor beta chains below all came from one sample that was sequenced in a study of PD-1 blockade in mismatch repair-deficient tumors. Here immunoSEQ multiplex PCR was the method, and the copy in TCRdb shows in-frame clones only, minus some. Of roughly 70,000 clones listed, around 73% are singletons. The sequences come from peripheral blood, collected 2 weeks after starting pembrolizumab. All receptors derive from an adult with mismatch repair-deficient cancer.

This sequence joins TRBV29-1 and TRBJ2-5; possibly TRBD1 or TRBD2 for D (5 bases each). The length of the CDR3 is 12 residues. Trimming stripped 2 bases from V and 5 bases from J, with 9 bases between. Germline-derived CDR1 and CDR2 are SQVTM and ANQGSEA. The CDR3 coding sequence is TGCAGCGTTGAATTCTGGGGGGAGACCCAGTACTTC. As protein: CSVEFWGETQYF.

Worth noting for this clone: The identical CDR3 is also encoded by other nucleotide sequences in the sample. The chain is built from TRBV6-5 and TRBJ1-5, with TRBD1 matching over 9 bases. The CDR3 is made up of 14 amino acids. Germline CDR1 MNHEY, CDR2 SVGAGI. V lost 3 bases and J lost 5; bases outside the gene matches: 2. CDR3 DNA sequence: TGTGCCAGCAGTTATCGACAGGGGGATCAGCCCCAGCATTTT. Protein sequence: CASSYRQGDQPQHF.

The table lists this clone with a few counts. The chain couples TRBV14 to TRBJ2-7; D is unresolved. CDR3 length: 13 amino acids. V was pared by 4 bases and J by 7 bases, with 14 bases between. CDR1 and CDR2 from the germline V gene are SGHDN and FVKESK. CDR3 nucleotide sequence: TGTGCCAGCAGCCGTCGTTGGCCCTTGGAGCAGTACTTC. Its protein is CASSRRWPLEQYF.

The chain links TRBV10-3 to TRBJ2-7; D may be TRBD2 (6 bases). V was shortened by 2 bases and J by 5 bases, with 13 bases between the two germline ends. From germline, CDR1 is ENHRY and CDR2 SYGVKD. The CDR3 loop spans 14 amino acids. CDR3 protein: CAISERESNHEQYF. CDR3 nucleotides: TGTGCCATCAGTGAGCGGGAGTCTAACCACGAGCAGTACTTC.

This clone was counted a single time. This chain links TRBV29-1 with TRBJ1-5; D gene ambiguous. V shed 6 bases and J shed 1 base, with 7 bases lying between them. There are 12 residues in the CDR3. CDR1 SQVTM and CDR2 ANQGSEA come from the germline V gene. In DNA, the CDR3 is TGCAGCGTCGCCGACAGCAATCAGCCCCAGCATTTT. This sequence encodes CSVADSNQPQHF.

This clone was seen only once. V is TRBV4-3 and J is TRBJ1-2; tentatively, D is TRBD1 (5 bases). Per the germline V gene, CDR1 is LGHNA and CDR2 is YSLEER. Trimming stripped 3 bases from V and 4 bases from J, with 9 bases between. The length of the CDR3 is 13 residues. CDR3 in amino acids: CASSQQGGYGYTF. CDR3 coding DNA: TGCGCCAGCAGCCAGCAGGGTGGCTATGGCTACACCTTC.

The V and J genes are TRBV27 and TRBJ2-5; 10 bases agree with TRBD2. Losses at the gene ends were 3 bases for V and 2 bases for J; bases not matched to a gene: 6. CDR1 and CDR2 (germline): MNHEY, SMNVEV (reference sequence). This CDR3 region has 16 residues. The CDR3 DNA reads TGTGCCAGCAGTTTTGGTCCGACTAGCGGGCAAGAGACCCAGTACTTC. This sequence encodes CASSFGPTSGQETQYF.

Only one count was recorded for this clone. V is TRBV7-8 and J is TRBJ2-5; 10 bases are shared with TRBD2. The last part of the DNA fits TRBJ2-7 better; the J call may be wrong. This CDR3 contains 14 residues. CDR1 is SGHVS, CDR2 FQNEAQ, per germline. The CDR3 DNA sequence: TGTGCCAGCAGCAGGACTAGCGGCTCCTACGAGCAGTACTTC. Its translation is CASSRTSGSYEQYF.

This sequence joins TRBV5-1 and TRBJ1-2, with TRBD1 matching 7 bases. The CDR3 is 12 residues long. With 0 bases clipped from V and 11 bases from J, the junction kept 4 bases outside the gene matches. Germline V gene lookup returns CDR1 SGHRS and CDR2 YFSETQ. CDR3 region: CASSLEEGAYTF. DNA for the CDR3: TGCGCCAGCAGCTTGGAGGAGGGGGCATACACCTTC.

This clone has more than one count but fewer than ten. This chain connects TRBV5-5 to TRBJ2-6; D possibly corresponds to TRBD1 (6 bases). Germline V gives CDR1 SGHKS, CDR2 YYEKEE (reference sequence). This CDR3 has 16 residues. The ends were cut back, 4 bases at V and 2 bases at J, with 13 bases in the middle. CDR3 nucleotides: TGTGCCAGCAGCGGGGGCGGGCTCGCTGGGGCCAACGTCCTGACTTTC. Protein: CASSGGGLAGANVLTF. Together with reference TRBV5-5 and TRBJ2-6, the CDR3 gives the full variable domain: DAGVTQSPTHLIKTRGQQVTLRCSPISGHKSVSWYQQVLGQGPQFIFQYYEKEERGRGNFPDRFSARQFPNYSSELNVNALLLGDSALYLCASSGGGLAGANVLTFGAGSRLTVL.

The chain combines TRBV11-2 with TRBJ2-7; TRBD1 matches at 8 bases. Germline CDR1 SGHAT, CDR2 FQNNGV. The CDR3 is 14 amino acids. Trimming took 6 bases from V and 6 from J; bases not matched to a gene: 10. This CDR3 is CASRRQGSSPEQYF. Written as DNA, the CDR3 is TGTGCCAGCAGGCGACAGGGGTCTTCCCCCGAGCAGTACTTC.

The count of this clone is one. This sample includes further DNA sequences coding for the same CDR3. This chain links TRBV27 with TRBJ1-4; D gene ambiguous. The V end lost 3 bases, the J end lost 8 bases, and 10 bases lay between the germline ends. Germline V CDR1 and CDR2: MNHEY, SMNVEV (reference sequence). This CDR3 is 13 amino acids long. CDR3 sequence: CASSFSGFEKLFF. Here the CDR3 DNA reads TGTGCCAGCAGTTTCTCCGGCTTCGAAAAACTGTTTTTT.

The CDR3 protein is CASSPNQGASEQFF. The CDR3 DNA is TGTGCCAGCAGCCCAAATCAGGGGGCTAGTGAGCAGTTCTTC. The chain employs TRBV7-9 and TRBJ2-1; TRBD1 matches at 8 bases. The V gene's germline CDR1 is SEHNR and CDR2 FQNEAQ (reference sequence). J was trimmed by 9 bases and V by 5 bases; bases with no gene match: 9. CDR3 length equals 14 residues.

CDR3 coding DNA: TGTGCCAGCAGGTCAGGGTTTGGTGGCTACACCTTC. Its translation is CASRSGFGGYTF. This chain connects TRBV6-5 to TRBJ1-2; D may be TRBD1 (5 bases). V lost 6 bases and J 7 bases, leaving 12 bases between the germline ends. The CDR3 has 12 residues. Germline V gene sequence: CDR1 MNHEY, CDR2 SVGAGI.

The CDR3 here is CASRSERREQYF. Here the CDR3 DNA reads TGTGCCAGCAGATCGGAGCGGCGGGAGCAGTACTTC. This sequence joins TRBV27 and TRBJ2-7; a weak D match, TRBD2 (5 bases). Trimming shortened V by 6 bases and J by 7 bases, and 13 bases separated the two germline ends. Germline CDR1 and CDR2: MNHEY and SMNVEV (reference sequence). This CDR3 region has 12 residues.

V usage is TRBV6-1 and J usage is TRBJ1-2, with 8 nucleotides matching TRBD1. J gave up 4 bases and V 4 bases, and 8 bases lay outside the gene matches. CDR3 size: 15 residues. CDR1 and CDR2 from the germline V gene are MNHNS and SASEGT. CDR3 in amino acids: CASSVLRDRSYGYTF. DNA for the CDR3: TGTGCCAGCAGTGTGTTAAGGGACAGGAGCTATGGCTACACCTTC.

CDR3 sequence (DNA): TGTGCCAGCAGTGACCCCAGGGGGGGAGCCTACGAAAGGGCCTACGAGCAGTACTTC. Residues: CASSDPRGGAYERAYEQYF. The chain links TRBV2 to TRBJ2-7; the D gene could be TRBD1 or TRBD2 (7 bases each). This CDR3 spans 19 amino acids. The V and J ends lost 3 bases and 2 bases respectively, with 26 bases between them. Germline-derived CDR1 and CDR2 are SNHLY and FYNNEI.

This clone was picked up one time. This chain connects TRBV7-6 to TRBJ2-5; D unclear. Germline V lookup: CDR1 SGHVS, CDR2 FNYEAQ. This CDR3 has 15 amino acids. V was shortened by 2 bases and J by 1 base, with 11 bases between the two germline ends. Written as DNA, the CDR3 is TGTGCCAGCAGCTTATCTTCGGGTTTCCAAGAGACCCAGTACTTC. Protein sequence: CASSLSSGFQETQYF.

This clone was counted only a few times. The V gene is TRBV30, the J gene TRBJ1-1, with TRBD1 as a possible D gene (5 bases). The V gene's germline CDR1 is GTSNPN and CDR2 SVGIG (reference sequence). V gave up 2 bases and J gave up 1 base, with 11 bases separating them. The length of the CDR3 is 14 residues. As DNA, the CDR3 is TGTGCCTGGAGTATCGGGGCTAAGAACACTGAAGCTTTCTTT. Amino acid sequence: CAWSIGAKNTEAFF.

The genes are TRBV7-3 and TRBJ2-3, with D perhaps matching TRBD2 (6 bases). With 0 bases removed from V and 0 bases from J, the gap between germline ends came to 16 bases. CDR3 length equals 18 residues. Germline CDR1 is SGHTA and CDR2 is FQGTGA. CDR3 DNA: TGTGCCAGCAGCTTAACGGGGATTGGCGGGGCTAGCACAGATACGCAGTATTTT. Amino acids: CASSLTGIGGASTDTQYF.

This chain joins TRBV18 and TRBJ2-7, with 8 bases aligning to TRBD1. This CDR3 has 15 residues. The V gene end was trimmed by 3 bases and the J gene end by 2 bases; junction bases not matched to a gene: 6. Germline V gene lookup returns CDR1 KGHSH and CDR2 LQKENI. The CDR3 is CASSPGTGRTYEQYF. The CDR3 nucleotides are TGTGCCAGCTCACCCGGGACAGGCCGAACCTACGAGCAGTACTTC. Full variable domain (outside the CDR3, taken from reference TRBV18 and TRBJ2-7): NAGVMQNPRHLVRRRGQEARLRCSPMKGHSHVYWYRQLPEEGLKFMVYLQKENIIDESGMPKERFSAEFPKEGPSILRIQQVVRGDSAAYFCASSPGTGRTYEQYFGPGTRLTVT.

This clone was counted once. This chain joins TRBV5-6 and TRBJ2-7; D not certain. This CDR3 spans 13 amino acids. The V gene lost 2 bases and the J gene lost 4 bases, with 10 bases spanning the gap. CDR1 is SGHDT and CDR2 is YYEEEE in the germline V gene. The CDR3 sequence: CASSFRRRYEQYF. The CDR3 coding sequence is TGTGCCAGCAGCTTCAGACGGCGGTACGAGCAGTACTTC.

The rearrangement links TRBV15 to TRBJ1-5; perhaps TRBD1 as D (5 bases). This CDR3 spans 14 amino acids. V shed 0 bases and J shed 6 bases, with 9 bases lying between them. Looked up from germline, CDR1 is LNHNV and CDR2 is YYDKDF (reference sequence). Here the CDR3 DNA reads TGTGCCACCAGCAGAGATCCGGGGGTTCAGCCCCAGCATTTT. Its protein product is CATSRDPGVQPQHF.

Relative to its sample, this clone is medium-sized. This chain links TRBV11-2 with TRBJ2-7; no clear D. Trimming took off 3 bases at V and 2 bases at J, with 11 bases between the two ends. The CDR3 is 14 amino acids. The germline gives CDR1 SGHAT, CDR2 FQNNGV. CDR3 in amino acids: CASSLRPGTYEQYF. The CDR3 bases are TGTGCCAGCAGCTTGAGACCGGGCACCTACGAGCAGTACTTC.

This clone was seen only once. The genes are TRBV2 and TRBJ2-1; 8 bases are shared with TRBD2. This CDR3 spans 13 amino acids. Germline lookup yields CDR1 SNHLY and CDR2 FYNNEI. V lost 6 bases to trimming and J lost 10 bases; unmatched junction nucleotides: 8. The DNA for the CDR3 is TGTGCCAGCAGGGCGACTAGCGTCCCCGAGCAGTTCTTC. This sequence encodes CASRATSVPEQFF.

This chain connects TRBV7-2 to TRBJ2-1; D gene ambiguous. The CDR3 covers 15 residues. V dropped 3 bases and J dropped 9 bases, with 18 bases sitting between them. The germline V gene has CDR1 SGHTA and CDR2 FQGNSA. CDR3 nucleotide sequence: TGTGCCAGCAGCTTTGGCGGAGAACGCTGGGGTGAGCAGTTCTTC. This encodes CASSFGGERWGEQFF.

The gene calls are TRBV29-1 and TRBJ2-7, with TRBD1 as a possible D gene (6 bases). Germline V gives CDR1 SQVTM, CDR2 ANQGSEA. This CDR3 is 16 amino acids long. Trimming pared 5 bases from V and 7 bases from J, leaving 27 bases between. The CDR3, as DNA: TGCAGCGTTAGTCAGAAACGTTCAGGGGCGTTCGGTGAGCAGTACTTC. It specifies CSVSQKRSGAFGEQYF.